The rows below give T cell receptor beta chains drawn from one sample of a study of technical replicates of blood from a few donors. The data were produced by immunoSEQ multiplex PCR, yet TCRdb's version contains in-frame clones alone and is incomplete. This table has around 90,000 clones, about 93% appearing once. Specimen: T cells isolated from PBMCs. All receptors come from a human donor in good health. Each CDR3 is given with its conserved first and last residue. D genes are given only for firm matches. Only some rows state a clone size, as once, few, many or a class for expanded clones.

.	TRBV14	.	TRBJ2-5	TGTGCCAGCAGCCGCGGGGAGACCCAGTACTTC	CASSRGETQYF
TRBD1	TRBV12-5	.	TRBJ1-2	TGTGCTAGTGGTTTGGTAGTAAGGACAGGAGGAAATGGCTACACCTTC	CASGLVVRTGGNGYTF
TRBD2	TRBV11-2	.	TRBJ2-1	TGTGCCAGCACCCACACCGACCGGGAGGGTTACAATGAGCAGTTCTTC	CASTHTDREGYNEQFF
.	TRBV9	.	TRBJ1-3	TGTGCCAGCAGCGTAGCAGGTTCTGGAAACACCATATATTTT	CASSVAGSGNTIYF
.	TRBV7-9	.	TRBJ1-1	TGTGCCAGCAGCTTAGGTTCCGTATCGAACACTGAAGCTTTCTTT	CASSLGSVSNTEAFF
.	TRBV28	.	TRBJ2-3	TGTGCCAGCAGTTTATGCTTACTCGATATCCTCCGAAGCACAGATACGCAGTATTTT	CASSLCLLDILRSTDTQYF
TRBD1	TRBV9	once	TRBJ1-3	TGTGCCAGCAGCGCAAAACAGGGGAACACCATATATTTT	CASSAKQGNTIYF
TRBD2	TRBV5-4	.	TRBJ2-2	TGTGCCAGCAGCTTTAGCGGGAGGGAAACCGGGGAGCTGTTTTTT	CASSFSGRETGELFF
TRBD2	TRBV6-5	.	TRBJ2-5	TGTGCCAGCAGCCCAACAGGGACTAGAGAGACCCAGTACTTC	CASSPTGTRETQYF
TRBD1	TRBV4-1	.	TRBJ1-1	TGCGCCAGCAGCGCCCACAGGGGAACGAACACTGAAGCTTTCTTT	CASSAHRGTNTEAFF
.	TRBV7-3	.	TRBJ1-1	TGTGCCAGCAGCTTTGATACGAGCACTGAAGCTTTCTTT	CASSFDTSTEAFF
TRBD1	TRBV7-9	.	TRBJ2-4	TGTGCCAGCAGCCCGGGACAGGGAACAGACATTCAGTACTTC	CASSPGQGTDIQYF
.	TRBV6-6	.	TRBJ2-5	TGTGCCAGCTCGGGCGGGGCCTGGGGGGAAGAGACCCAGTACTTC	CASSGGAWGEETQYF
.	TRBV30	.	TRBJ2-7	TGTGCCTGCTCCGGGAAGGGCTTCTACGAGCAGTACTTC	CACSGKGFYEQYF
.	TRBV28	.	TRBJ2-5	TGTGCCAGCACCCAAGCCCCTAGAGAGACCCAGTACTTC	CASTQAPRETQYF
TRBD2	TRBV7-2	.	TRBJ2-3	TGTGCCAGCAGCTTCGGCGGGAGGAGCACAGATACGCAGTATTTT	CASSFGGRSTDTQYF
TRBD1	TRBV5-4	once	TRBJ1-2	TGTGCCAGCAGACATCCGGGACAGGTAAGAGGCTACACCTTC	CASRHPGQVRGYTF
TRBD2	TRBV27	.	TRBJ2-3	TGTGCCAGCAGTCTTAATAGCGGGAGCCCCACAGATACGCAGTATTTT	CASSLNSGSPTDTQYF
.	TRBV7-9	.	TRBJ2-4	TGTGCCAGCAGCTCCACAAGAGCCAAAAACATTCAGTACTTC	CASSSTRAKNIQYF
.	TRBV28	.	TRBJ2-7	TGTGCCACGAGACTAGCCTACGAGCAGTACTTC	CATRLAYEQYF
.	TRBV27	.	TRBJ2-5	TGTGCCAGCAGCCCCAGCGGCCGGGAGACCCAGTACTTC	CASSPSGRETQYF
TRBD2	TRBV18	.	TRBJ2-1	TGTGCCAGCTTCACTAGCGGGCGGAACAATGAGCAGTTCTTC	CASFTSGRNNEQFF
TRBD2	TRBV4-1	.	TRBJ2-7	TGCGCCAGCAGCCAAGGACGGGGGGGATACGAGCAGTACTTC	CASSQGRGGYEQYF
.	TRBV18	.	TRBJ1-1	TGTGCCAGCTCCCCCTCAGGGATGGCTGAAGCTTTCTTT	CASSPSGMAEAFF